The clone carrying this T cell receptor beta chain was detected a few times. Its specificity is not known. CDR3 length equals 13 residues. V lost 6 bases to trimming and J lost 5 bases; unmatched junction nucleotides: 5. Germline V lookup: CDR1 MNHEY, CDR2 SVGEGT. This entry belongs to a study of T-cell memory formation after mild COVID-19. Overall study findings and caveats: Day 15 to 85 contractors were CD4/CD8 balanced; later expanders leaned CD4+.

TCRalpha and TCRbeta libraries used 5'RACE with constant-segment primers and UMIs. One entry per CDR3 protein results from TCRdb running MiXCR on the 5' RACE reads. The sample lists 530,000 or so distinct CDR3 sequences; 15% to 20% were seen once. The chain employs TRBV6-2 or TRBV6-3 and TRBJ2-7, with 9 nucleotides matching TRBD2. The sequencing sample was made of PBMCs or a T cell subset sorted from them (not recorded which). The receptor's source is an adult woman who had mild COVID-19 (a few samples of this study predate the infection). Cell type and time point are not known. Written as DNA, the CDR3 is TGTGCCAGCAGAGGACTAGCGCGACACGAGCAGTACTTC. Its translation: CASRGLARHEQYF.